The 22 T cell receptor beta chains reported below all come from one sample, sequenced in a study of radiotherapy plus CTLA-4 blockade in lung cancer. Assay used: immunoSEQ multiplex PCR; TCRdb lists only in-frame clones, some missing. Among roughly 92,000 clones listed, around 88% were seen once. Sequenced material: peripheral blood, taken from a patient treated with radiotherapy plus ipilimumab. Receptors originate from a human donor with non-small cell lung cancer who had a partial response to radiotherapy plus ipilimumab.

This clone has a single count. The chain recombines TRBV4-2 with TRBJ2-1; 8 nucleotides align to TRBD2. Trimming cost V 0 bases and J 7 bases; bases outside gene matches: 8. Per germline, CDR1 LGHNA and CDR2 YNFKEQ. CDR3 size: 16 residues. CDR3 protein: CASSQDRAGTRNEQFF. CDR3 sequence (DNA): TGTGCCAGCAGCCAAGATCGGGCAGGGACTAGGAATGAGCAGTTCTTC.

CDR3 sequence: CASKPGVGGNQPQHF. As DNA, the CDR3 is TGTGCCAGCAAACCGGGAGTGGGCGGTAATCAGCCCCAGCATTTT. This chain uses TRBV2 with TRBJ1-5; no clear D. CDR3 size: 15 residues. CDR1 SNHLY and CDR2 FYNNEI come from the germline V gene. The V gene lost 7 bases and the J gene lost 4 bases, with 17 bases spanning the gap.

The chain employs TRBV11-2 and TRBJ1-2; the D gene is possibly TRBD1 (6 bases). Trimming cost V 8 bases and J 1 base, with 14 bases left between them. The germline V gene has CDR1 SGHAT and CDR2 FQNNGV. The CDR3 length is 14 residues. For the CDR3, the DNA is TGTGCCAGCGGCTATCTACAGGGTAACTATGGCTACACCTTC. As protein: CASGYLQGNYGYTF.

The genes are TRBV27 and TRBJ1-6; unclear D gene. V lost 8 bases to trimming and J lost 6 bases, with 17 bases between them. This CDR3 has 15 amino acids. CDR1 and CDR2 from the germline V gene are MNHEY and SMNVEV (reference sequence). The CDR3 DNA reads TGTGCCAGCTTCCAAGACAAAGCCGTTAATTCACCCCTCCACTTT. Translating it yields CASFQDKAVNSPLHF.

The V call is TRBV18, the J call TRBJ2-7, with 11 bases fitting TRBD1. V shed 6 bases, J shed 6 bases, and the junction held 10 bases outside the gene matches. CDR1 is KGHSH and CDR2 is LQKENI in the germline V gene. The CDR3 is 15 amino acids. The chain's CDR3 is CASSGQGAWVGEQYF. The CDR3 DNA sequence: TGTGCCAGCTCCGGACAGGGGGCATGGGTAGGCGAGCAGTACTTC. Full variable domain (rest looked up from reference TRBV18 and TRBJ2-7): NAGVMQNPRHLVRRRGQEARLRCSPMKGHSHVYWYRQLPEEGLKFMVYLQKENIIDESGMPKERFSAEFPKEGPSILRIQQVVRGDSAAYFCASSGQGAWVGEQYFGPGTRLTVT.

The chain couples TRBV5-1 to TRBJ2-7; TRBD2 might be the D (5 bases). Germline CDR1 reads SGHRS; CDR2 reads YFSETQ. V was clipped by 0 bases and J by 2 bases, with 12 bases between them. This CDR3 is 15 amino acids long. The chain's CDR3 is CASSLGGPGTYEQYF. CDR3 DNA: TGCGCCAGCAGCTTGGGAGGGCCGGGTACCTACGAGCAGTACTTC.

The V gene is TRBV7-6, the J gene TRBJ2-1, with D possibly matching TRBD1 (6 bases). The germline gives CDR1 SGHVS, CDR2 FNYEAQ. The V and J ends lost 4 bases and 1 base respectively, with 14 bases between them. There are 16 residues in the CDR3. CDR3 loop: CASSSRKGESYNEQFF. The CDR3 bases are TGTGCCAGCAGCTCCCGGAAGGGGGAGTCCTACAATGAGCAGTTCTTC.

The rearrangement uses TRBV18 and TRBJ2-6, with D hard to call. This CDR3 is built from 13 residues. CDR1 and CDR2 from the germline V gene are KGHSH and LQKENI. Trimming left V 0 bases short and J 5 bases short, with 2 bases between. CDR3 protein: CASSPPWANVLTF. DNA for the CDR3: TGTGCCAGCTCACCACCCTGGGCCAACGTCCTGACTTTC.

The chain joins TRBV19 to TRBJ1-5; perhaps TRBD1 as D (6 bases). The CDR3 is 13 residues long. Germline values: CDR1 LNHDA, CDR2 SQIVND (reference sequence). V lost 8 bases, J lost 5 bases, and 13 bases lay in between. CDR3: CASGGGGDQPQHF. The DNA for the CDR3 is TGTGCCAGTGGGGGAGGGGGAGATCAGCCCCAGCATTTT.

The CDR3 sequence: CASSPWTGTNEKLFF. For the CDR3, the DNA is TGTGCCAGCAGCCCCTGGACAGGTACGAATGAAAAACTGTTTTTT. The chain carries TRBV9 and TRBJ1-4, with 7 bases identical to TRBD1. The CDR3 has 15 amino acids. Trimming took 4 bases from V and 5 from J; bases not matched to a gene: 8. Germline V gene lookup returns CDR1 SGDLS and CDR2 YYNGEE.

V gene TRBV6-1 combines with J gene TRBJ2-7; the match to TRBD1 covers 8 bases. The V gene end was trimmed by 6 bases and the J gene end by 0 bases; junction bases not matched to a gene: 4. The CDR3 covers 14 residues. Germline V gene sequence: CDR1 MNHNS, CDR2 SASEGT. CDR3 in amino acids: CASRGQVSSYEQYF. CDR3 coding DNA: TGTGCCAGCAGGGGACAGGTCAGCTCCTACGAGCAGTACTTC.

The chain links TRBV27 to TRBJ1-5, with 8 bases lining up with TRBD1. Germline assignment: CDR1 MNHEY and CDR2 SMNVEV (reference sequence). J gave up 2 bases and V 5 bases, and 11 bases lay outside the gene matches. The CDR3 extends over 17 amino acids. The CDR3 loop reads CASSPYKTGARNQPQHF. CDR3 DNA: TGTGCCAGCAGTCCGTATAAGACAGGGGCCCGCAATCAGCCCCAGCATTTT.

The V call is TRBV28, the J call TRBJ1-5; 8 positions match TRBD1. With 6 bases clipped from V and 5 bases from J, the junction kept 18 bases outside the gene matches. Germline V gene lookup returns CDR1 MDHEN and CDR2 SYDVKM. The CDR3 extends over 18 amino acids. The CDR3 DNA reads TGTGCCAGCAGCCAAAAGTTTTGGGACAGGATCGAGGATCAGCCCCAGCATTTT. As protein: CASSQKFWDRIEDQPQHF. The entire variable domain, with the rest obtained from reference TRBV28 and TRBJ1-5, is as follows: DVKVTQSSRYLVKRTGEKVFLECVQDMDHENMFWYRQDPGLGLRLIYFSYDVKMKEKGDIPEGYSVSREKKERFSLILESASTNQTSMYLCASSQKFWDRIEDQPQHFGDGTRLSIL.

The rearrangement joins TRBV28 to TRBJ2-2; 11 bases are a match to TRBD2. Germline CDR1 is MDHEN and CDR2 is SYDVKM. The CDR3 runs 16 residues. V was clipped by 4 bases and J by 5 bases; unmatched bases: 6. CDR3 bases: TGTGCCAGCAGTTCCTCTAGACTAGCGGGAACCGGGGAGCTGTTTTTT. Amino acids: CASSSSRLAGTGELFF. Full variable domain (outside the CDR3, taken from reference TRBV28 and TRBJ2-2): DVKVTQSSRYLVKRTGEKVFLECVQDMDHENMFWYRQDPGLGLRLIYFSYDVKMKEKGDIPEGYSVSREKKERFSLILESASTNQTSMYLCASSSSRLAGTGELFFGEGSRLTVL.

Here the CDR3 reads CASSSGGLRGQPQHF. The CDR3 nucleotides read TGTGCCAGCAGCTCAGGGGGCCTGAGAGGTCAGCCCCAGCATTTT. This chain uses TRBV11-2 with TRBJ1-5; 8 bases fit TRBD1. The CDR3 is made up of 15 amino acids. CDR1 is SGHAT, CDR2 FQNNGV, per germline. With 4 bases clipped from V and 6 bases from J, the junction kept 8 bases outside the gene matches.

CDR3 residues: CASSLEASGSDTQYF. The CDR3 coding sequence is TGTGCCAGCAGCTTGGAGGCTAGCGGGAGCGATACGCAGTATTTT. The chain links TRBV5-4 to TRBJ2-3; 10 nucleotides agree with TRBD2. This CDR3 has 15 amino acids. Trimming removed 0 bases from V and 6 bases from J; junction bases left unmatched: 4. Looked up from germline, CDR1 is SGHNT and CDR2 is YYREEE (reference sequence). The full variable domain, with the rest looked up from reference TRBV5-4 and TRBJ2-3, is ETGVTQSPTHLIKTRGQQVTLRCSSQSGHNTVSWYQQALGQGPQFIFQYYREEENGRGNFPPRFSGLQFPNYSSELNVNALELDDSALYLCASSLEASGSDTQYFGPGTRLTVL.

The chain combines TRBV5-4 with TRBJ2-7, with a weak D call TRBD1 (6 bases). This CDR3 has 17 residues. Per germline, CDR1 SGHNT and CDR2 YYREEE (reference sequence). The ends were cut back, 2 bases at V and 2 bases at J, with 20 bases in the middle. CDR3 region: CASSFRDIRQNPYEQYV. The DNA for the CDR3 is TGTGCCAGCAGCTTCCGGGACATAAGACAGAACCCCTACGAGCAGTACGTC.

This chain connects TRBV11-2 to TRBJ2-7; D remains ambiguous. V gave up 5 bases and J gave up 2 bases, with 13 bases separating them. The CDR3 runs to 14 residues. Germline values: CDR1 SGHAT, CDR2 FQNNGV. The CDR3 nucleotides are TGTGCCAGCAGCCCCACGGTTTTAGCCTACGAGCAGTACTTC. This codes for CASSPTVLAYEQYF.

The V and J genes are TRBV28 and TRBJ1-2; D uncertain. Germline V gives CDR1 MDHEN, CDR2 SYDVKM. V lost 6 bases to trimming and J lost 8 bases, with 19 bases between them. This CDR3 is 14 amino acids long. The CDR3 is CASSNPDGSRGYTF. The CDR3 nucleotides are TGTGCCAGCAGCAATCCCGACGGGAGTCGCGGCTACACCTTC.

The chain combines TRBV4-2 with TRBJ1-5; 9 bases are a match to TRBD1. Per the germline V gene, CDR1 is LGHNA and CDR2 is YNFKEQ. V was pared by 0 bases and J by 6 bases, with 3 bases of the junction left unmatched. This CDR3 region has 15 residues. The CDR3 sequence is CASSQEQGAGQPQHF. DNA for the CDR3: TGTGCCAGCAGCCAAGAACAGGGGGCTGGTCAGCCCCAGCATTTT.

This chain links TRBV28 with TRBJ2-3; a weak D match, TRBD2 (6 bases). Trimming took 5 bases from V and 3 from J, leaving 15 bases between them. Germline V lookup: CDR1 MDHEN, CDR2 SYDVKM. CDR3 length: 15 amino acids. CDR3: CASSRRGRGTDTQYF. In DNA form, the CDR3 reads TGTGCCAGCAGTCGGAGGGGCAGAGGGACAGATACGCAGTATTTT.

CDR3 sequence (DNA): TGCGCCAGCAGGAGGGGGGGGGACTCCTACGAGCAGTACTTC. Translating it yields CASRRGGDSYEQYF. This chain links TRBV5-1 with TRBJ2-7; D might be TRBD2 (7 bases). The germline gives CDR1 SGHRS, CDR2 YFSETQ. The CDR3 is 14 amino acids. V shed 5 bases and J shed 0 bases, with 12 bases lying between them.